This note documents a single TCR beta chain sequence. It has no known antigen specificity. Nothing much larger sits one base from this clone, and base qualities are not available. From a lookup of the germline V gene, CDR1 and CDR2 are LGHNA and YSLEER. At the junction V is shortened by 4 bases and J by 5 bases; bases outside the gene matches: 11. Inclusive of the bounding cysteine and phenylalanine, the CDR3 is 17 residues long. Only the CDR3 part of the read is kept: 51 bases, read in frame from the first base. Systemically healthy Caucasian individuals from Russia, roughly 40 in total and aged roughly 6 to 90 years, were included as donors. Ten milliliters of peripheral blood were drawn from each donor into EDTA-treated Vacutainer tubes. Ficoll-Paque density-gradient centrifugation was used to isolate PBMCs, with at least 6 million per sample. Trizol reagent was used to extract total RNA from PBMCs, with at least 6 micrograms per sample. The percentages of naive CD45RAhigh/CD27high T cells were determined by flow cytometry on a PBMC aliquot from every donor.

Library generation was performed with 5' RACE. Sequencer: Illumina HiSeq 2500. A second about 7 to 11 cycle PCR used a sample-barcoded 5' primer and a J-beta primer mix. Each TCR beta cDNA molecule received a unique molecular identifier from a template-switch 5' adaptor carrying 12 random nucleotides. Each sample yielded at least 3 million CDR3-containing paired-end reads. First-strand cDNA was synthesized from all RNA with the Mint cDNA synthesis kit, primed by a TRBC-specific oligonucleotide. Following uracil-DNA glycosylase treatment, all cDNA underwent a first 18-cycle PCR with the universal primers M1SS and BC2_uni_R. The paper's data handling went like this. Each sample was normalized by randomly selecting 1 million high-quality reads, each carrying a distinct molecular identifier. Instead of being binned into consensus sequences, reads that shared molecular identifiers were thrown out. CDR3 identification, clonotype clustering and error correction used MiTCR with a Q25 quality threshold and the strictest error-elimination algorithm. Lower-bound total TCR beta diversity was estimated with a nonparametric unseen species model using Euler transformation. The public reads were reanalyzed by TCRdb: fastp trimming at Q25, MiXCR alignment, in-frame beta chains only. CDR3 protein sequences are deduplicated, and each keeps its most common genes and DNA. TCRdb's processing, not the authors' own work, is the source of the V and J calls. For this sample there are about 1.5 million distinct CDR3 sequences; less than 45% appear just once. Roughly 3.7% of the sample is in the top ten clones.

These data originate in a study of blood T cells in healthy people across ages (dated by TCRdb to between 2014 and 2017). A note on the overall study: In model experiments, template switching captured roughly one uniquely barcoded TCR beta cDNA molecule for every two T cells. To track age-related changes in TCR beta repertoire diversity, the study relied on deep sequencing normalized with unique cDNA molecular identifiers. To avoid experimental bias, donors of different ages were spread randomly across the sequencing lanes. For two donors (one aged 18 to 30 and one aged 80 or older), the study analyzed two additional independent replicas of 1 million unique cDNA reads from the same blood draw. Four age groups were formed from the donors: young (average approximately 16 years), middle-aged (approximately 40), aged (around 68) and long-lived (more than 75). The investigation overall reported the following: The CMV infection status of donors was not known, potentially confounding age-related changes in expanded clonotypes. Bulk unsorted PBMC profiling prevented conclusive comparison of naive and antigen-experienced compartments. As age increased, observed TCR beta diversity per million T cells dropped in a roughly linear way, and a significant reduction was already evident by age roughly 40. The long-lived group showed more naive CD4+ T cells, fewer expanded clones and increased TCR diversity than the aged group, suggesting age selection. Observed TCR beta diversity correlated strongly with the percentage of naive T cells measured by flow cytometry. Total diversity estimates from one million sequenced T cells were considered lower bounds and underestimates.

This clonotype originated in a woman aged 18-29 years in good health. Sequenced material: blood. This chain is built from TRBV4-3 and TRBJ2-1, and TRBD2 aligns with 10 junction nucleotides. The sequenced DNA: TGCGCCAGCAGCCTTGAGTATAGCGGGGGGCTCCACAATGAGCAGTTCTTC. This yields the protein CASSLEYSGGLHNEQFF.